These 17 T cell receptor beta chains were all obtained from the same sample, sequenced in a study of neoadjuvant anti-PD-1 for oral cavity cancer. Sample time point: after neoadjuvant nivolumab, at surgical resection. The data were produced by immunoSEQ multiplex PCR, yet TCRdb's version contains in-frame clones alone and is incomplete. The sample includes some 70,000 clones, approximately 85% of them seen just once. Source: PBMCs, taken after nivolumab (anti-PD-1) treatment. The receptors derive from a person between 35 and 79 years old with oral cavity squamous cell carcinoma.

The genes are TRBV29-1 and TRBJ2-7; TRBD2 might be the D (6 bases). This CDR3 region has 13 residues. Germline lookup yields CDR1 SQVTM and CDR2 ANQGSEA. V lost 6 bases, J lost 1 base, and 13 bases lay in between. CDR3 sequence: CSVGGAQSYEQYF. DNA of the CDR3: TGCAGCGTCGGGGGAGCCCAGTCCTACGAGCAGTACTTC.

This sequence joins TRBV15 and TRBJ1-3; D is ambiguous. Trimming pared 5 bases from V and 0 bases from J, leaving 11 bases between. Germline V gene lookup returns CDR1 LNHNV and CDR2 YYDKDF (reference sequence). This CDR3 spans 15 amino acids. For the CDR3, the DNA is TGTGCCACCAGCTTCGGGAGGGACTCTGGAAACACCATATATTTT. Protein sequence: CATSFGRDSGNTIYF.

The chain recombines TRBV2 with TRBJ2-6; no firm D call. With 6 bases removed from V and 0 bases from J, the gap between germline ends came to 3 bases. CDR3 length equals 13 residues. The V gene's germline CDR1 is SNHLY and CDR2 FYNNEI. The CDR3 protein is CASRGSGANVLTF. The CDR3 DNA reads as TGTGCCAGCAGGGGCTCTGGGGCCAACGTCCTGACTTTC.

This chain joins TRBV27 and TRBJ2-1; either TRBD1 or TRBD2 may fit D (6 bases each). CDR3 size: 15 residues. Trimming removed 6 bases at V and 4 bases at J, with 16 bases between. CDR1 and CDR2 (germline): MNHEY, SMNVEV (reference sequence). The DNA of the CDR3 is TGTGCCAGCAGCACCCCAGGAGGGGGGTACAATGAGCAGTTCTTC. Protein: CASSTPGGGYNEQFF.

The chain has TRBV6-1 and TRBJ1-2; perhaps TRBD1 as D (6 bases). Germline CDR1 reads MNHNS; CDR2 reads SASEGT. V lost 6 bases and J 2 bases, leaving 16 bases between the germline ends. The CDR3 sequence is 15 residues long. This CDR3 reads CASRYETGANYGYTF. The CDR3 nucleotides are TGTGCCAGCAGATATGAGACAGGAGCAAACTATGGCTACACCTTC.

This chain's CDR3 is CASSLGQGLAGTNTGELFF. CDR3 nucleotide sequence: TGCGCCAGCAGCTTGGGACAGGGACTAGCGGGGACGAACACCGGGGAGCTGTTTTTT. The V gene is TRBV5-1, the J gene TRBJ2-2, with 13 bases fitting TRBD2. CDR1 is SGHRS, CDR2 YFSETQ, per germline. CDR3 length: 19 residues. V was clipped by 0 bases and J by 0 bases; unmatched bases: 5.

This chain connects TRBV6-5 to TRBJ1-5; 10 bases agree with TRBD1. The V gene's germline CDR1 is MNHEY and CDR2 SVGAGI. The V and J ends lost 7 bases and 7 bases, in that order; junction bases with no gene match: 7. The CDR3 covers 14 residues. The CDR3, as DNA: TGTGCCAGCACCCCCGGGACAGGGGAACAGCCCCAGCATTTT. Translated, it gives CASTPGTGEQPQHF.

Only one count was recorded for this clone. The chain combines TRBV6-1 with TRBJ2-7, with 8 positions matching TRBD1. The junction had 10 bases not matched to a gene; V was cut back by 7 bases and J by 2 bases. The CDR3 contains 15 residues. Germline values: CDR1 MNHNS, CDR2 SASEGT. Here the CDR3 DNA reads TGTGCCAGCAACTCCGCGGACAGGGTCCCCTACGAGCAGTACTTC. Amino acid sequence: CASNSADRVPYEQYF.

This clone was found a few times. This sequence joins TRBV14 and TRBJ2-5; a possible D gene is TRBD2 (6 bases). CDR1 and CDR2 (germline): SGHDN, FVKESK. With 1 base removed from V and 2 bases from J, the gap between germline ends came to 11 bases. CDR3 length: 15 amino acids. This chain's CDR3 is CASSQGGSGQETQYF. DNA of the CDR3: TGTGCCAGCAGCCAAGGAGGTAGCGGACAAGAGACCCAGTACTTC.

CDR3 loop: CASSLGQYSNQPQHF. DNA for the CDR3: TGTGCCAGCAGCTTAGGACAGTATAGCAATCAGCCCCAGCATTTT. The J gene is TRBJ1-5, the V gene TRBV7-9; TRBD1 is a possible D gene (5 bases). The V end was cut by 1 base, the J end by 0 bases, with 7 bases between. CDR3 length: 15 amino acids. In germline, CDR1 is SEHNR, CDR2 FQNEAQ (reference sequence). Full variable domain (remainder filled in from reference TRBV7-9 and TRBJ1-5): DTGVSQNPRHKITKRGQNVTFRCDPISEHNRLYWYRQTLGQGPEFLTYFQNEAQLEKSRLLSDRFSAERPKGSFSTLEIQRTEQGDSAMYLCASSLGQYSNQPQHFGDGTRLSIL.

The V gene is TRBV6-5, the J gene TRBJ1-2; 7 bases align to TRBD1. The germline gives CDR1 MNHEY, CDR2 SVGAGI. J lost 8 bases, V lost 5 bases, and 8 bases had no gene match. This CDR3 is 13 amino acids long. The CDR3 DNA is TGTGCCAGCAGTGGGACAGCCCGCTACGGCTACACCTTC. Its protein is CASSGTARYGYTF.

The CDR3 is CASSGSGQDYEQYF. The CDR3, as DNA: TGTGCCAGCAGTGGGTCTGGACAGGACTACGAGCAGTACTTC. The chain has TRBV6-1 and TRBJ2-7; 7 nucleotides agree with TRBD1. The J segment lost 3 bases and the V segment lost 4 bases, leaving 6 bases of the junction unmatched. The CDR3 runs to 14 residues. Per germline, CDR1 MNHNS and CDR2 SASEGT.

The V call is TRBV25-1, the J call TRBJ2-1; possibly TRBD2 for D (6 bases). Germline CDR1 is MGHDK and CDR2 is SYGVNS. The CDR3 is 15 amino acids. Between the trimmed V and J ends, which lost 7 bases and 0 bases, there was a span of 13 bases. The chain's CDR3 is CASTQAGISYNEQFF. In DNA, the CDR3 is TGTGCCAGCACCCAAGCGGGTATCTCCTACAATGAGCAGTTCTTC.

This sequence joins TRBV5-8 and TRBJ2-5; no firm D call. Germline CDR1 reads SGHTS; CDR2 reads YDEGEE. CDR3 length: 13 residues. V lost 4 bases to trimming and J lost 2 bases, with 9 bases between them. CDR3 coding DNA: TGTGCCAGCAGCCCCGGAATTCAAGAGACCCAGTACTTC. This gives the protein CASSPGIQETQYF.

V gene TRBV4-1 combines with J gene TRBJ2-3; D remains ambiguous. V dropped 0 bases and J dropped 4 bases, with 11 bases sitting between them. The germline CDR1 and CDR2 sequences are MGHRA and YSYEKL. The CDR3 runs to 15 residues. CDR3 sequence reads: CASSQDGRGADTQYF. The CDR3, as DNA: TGCGCCAGCAGCCAAGATGGCCGTGGGGCAGATACGCAGTATTTT.

The rearrangement links TRBV10-2 to TRBJ2-7, with D possibly TRBD1 on 6 matching bases. The CDR3 is made up of 15 amino acids. V was trimmed by 3 bases and J by 1 base, leaving 13 bases between them. In germline, CDR1 is WSHSY, CDR2 SAAADI. This CDR3 is CASSEEWGPSYEQYF. CDR3 coding DNA: TGCGCCAGCAGTGAAGAGTGGGGGCCTTCCTACGAGCAGTACTTC.

This clone was counted between two and nine times. The CDR3 sequence is CASSISGEAYEQYF. The DNA of the CDR3 is TGTGCCAGTAGTATATCAGGGGAGGCCTACGAGCAGTACTTC. This chain connects TRBV19 to TRBJ2-7, with D perhaps given as TRBD1 or TRBD2 (6 bases each). V gave up 2 bases and J gave up 2 bases, with 10 bases separating them. Looked up from germline, CDR1 is LNHDA and CDR2 is SQIVND (reference sequence). CDR3 length equals 14 residues.